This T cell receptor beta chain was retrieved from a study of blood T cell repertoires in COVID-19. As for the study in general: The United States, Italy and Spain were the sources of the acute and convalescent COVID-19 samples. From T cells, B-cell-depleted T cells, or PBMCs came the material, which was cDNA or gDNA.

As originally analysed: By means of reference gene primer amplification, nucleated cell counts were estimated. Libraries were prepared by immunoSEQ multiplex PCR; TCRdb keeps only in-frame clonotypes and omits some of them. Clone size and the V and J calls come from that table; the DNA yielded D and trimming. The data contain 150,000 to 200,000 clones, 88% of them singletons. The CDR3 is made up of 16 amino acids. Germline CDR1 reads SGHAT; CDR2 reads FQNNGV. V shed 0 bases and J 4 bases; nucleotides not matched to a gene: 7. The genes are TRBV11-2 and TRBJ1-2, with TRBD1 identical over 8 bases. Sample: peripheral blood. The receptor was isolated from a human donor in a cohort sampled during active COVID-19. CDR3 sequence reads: CASSLESAGGGYGYTF. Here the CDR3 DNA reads TGTGCCAGCAGCTTAGAGTCTGCAGGGGGCGGCTATGGCTACACCTTC.